Below are 27 T cell receptor beta chains sequenced from a single sample in a study of T cell responses to AZD1222 COVID-19 vaccine. Sequencing used immunoSEQ multiplex PCR; TCRdb keeps in-frame clones, though not all of them. Altogether about 90,000 clones are present, roughly 90% being singletons, with the ten largest covering around 10%. Source: peripheral blood, taken 28 days after the second AZD1222 dose. Receptors were obtained from an adult who received the AZD1222 COVID-19 vaccine.

The rearrangement links TRBV3-1 (or the pseudogene TRBV3-2) to TRBJ2-1; 11 bases are a match to TRBD2. This CDR3 spans 13 amino acids. With 6 bases clipped from V and 7 bases from J, the junction kept 2 bases outside the gene matches. The germline CDR1 and CDR2 sequences are LGHDT and YNNKEL (reference sequence). This CDR3 is CASRVAGGNEQFF. CDR3 nucleotide sequence: TGTGCCAGCAGGGTAGCGGGAGGGAATGAGCAGTTCTTC.

CDR3 nucleotide sequence: TGTGCCAGCAGCTCCTCAAGACAGGGAGGTGGCTACACCTTC. As protein: CASSSSRQGGGYTF. This chain joins TRBV7-2 and TRBJ1-2; 7 bases map to TRBD1. Germline-derived CDR1 and CDR2 are SGHTA and FQGNSA. J lost 7 bases, V lost 4 bases, and 9 bases had no gene match. The CDR3 contains 14 residues.

This chain connects TRBV28 to TRBJ2-7, with 9 bases aligning to TRBD1. With 5 bases clipped from V and 4 bases from J, the junction kept 12 bases outside the gene matches. Germline CDR1 reads MDHEN; CDR2 reads SYDVKM. The CDR3 is made up of 16 amino acids. CDR3 DNA: TGTGCCAGCAGTCCAGATCTCGGACAGGGGAGTTACGAGCAGTACTTC. Its protein product is CASSPDLGQGSYEQYF.

The J gene is TRBJ2-7, the V gene TRBV7-9; D is possibly TRBD1 (6 bases). Deletions cut 0 bases from V and 13 bases from J, with 16 bases between. The length of the CDR3 is 13 residues. Germline V gene data show CDR1 as SEHNR and CDR2 as FQNEAQ (reference sequence). In DNA form, the CDR3 reads TGTGCCAGCAGCTTAGCGGGTGGGCAGGGGATTTACTTC. This codes for CASSLAGGQGIYF.

The chain uses TRBV7-2 and TRBJ2-1; D is perhaps TRBD1 or TRBD2 (5 bases each). The CDR3 totals 14 residues. V was trimmed by 2 bases and J by 8 bases, leaving 13 bases between them. Germline values: CDR1 SGHTA, CDR2 FQGNSA. CDR3 sequence (DNA): TGTGCCAGCAGCTTAACCGGGGCCTTAGATGAGCAGTTCTTC. Translating gives CASSLTGALDEQFF.

The chain couples TRBV5-4 to TRBJ2-1, with D possibly TRBD2 on 6 matching bases. The CDR3 loop spans 15 amino acids. V lost 3 bases to trimming and J lost 2 bases, with 12 bases between them. Germline lookup yields CDR1 SGHNT and CDR2 YYREEE (reference sequence). The DNA for the CDR3 is TGTGCCAGCAGCTCAGCGTGGGAGGCCTACAATGAGCAGTTCTTC. Amino acid sequence: CASSSAWEAYNEQFF. Complete variable domain (other parts from reference TRBV5-4 and TRBJ2-1): ETGVTQSPTHLIKTRGQQVTLRCSSQSGHNTVSWYQQALGQGPQFIFQYYREEENGRGNFPPRFSGLQFPNYSSELNVNALELDDSALYLCASSSAWEAYNEQFFGPGTRLTVL.

This chain uses TRBV9 with TRBJ1-2; tentative D call: TRBD1 (5 bases). V was cut by 0 bases and J by 5 bases, with 11 bases left in between. The length of the CDR3 is 14 residues. The V gene's germline CDR1 is SGDLS and CDR2 YYNGEE. CDR3 residues: CASSVGGVWYGYTF. In DNA, the CDR3 is TGTGCCAGCAGCGTAGGGGGGGTTTGGTATGGCTACACCTTC.

The chain employs TRBV25-1 and TRBJ1-2; tentative D call: TRBD1 (6 bases). V gave up 2 bases and J gave up 4 bases, with 8 bases separating them. This CDR3 region has 13 residues. Germline CDR1 and CDR2: MGHDK and SYGVNS. The CDR3 sequence is CASSEGGPYGYTF. The DNA for the CDR3 is TGTGCCAGCAGTGAAGGGGGGCCCTATGGCTACACCTTC.

This chain uses TRBV6-5 with TRBJ2-1; 11 bases agree with TRBD2. This CDR3 spans 16 amino acids. Germline CDR1 MNHEY, CDR2 SVGAGI. V was pared by 4 bases and J by 3 bases, with 5 bases of the junction left unmatched. Here the CDR3 DNA reads TGTGCCAGCAGTTCGGGACTAGCGGTACTCTACAATGAGCAGTTCTTC. This codes for CASSSGLAVLYNEQFF.

This sequence joins TRBV5-6 and TRBJ1-1; D ambiguous. The germline V gene encodes CDR1 SGHDT and CDR2 YYEEEE. Trimming pared 2 bases from V and 8 bases from J, leaving 22 bases between. The CDR3 has 16 amino acids. CDR3 protein: CASSLMQSAGYREAFF. The CDR3 nucleotides are TGTGCCAGCAGCTTAATGCAGTCCGCCGGATACCGCGAAGCTTTCTTT.

The chain couples TRBV7-8 to TRBJ2-5; perhaps D is TRBD1 or TRBD2 (5 bases each). The germline V gene encodes CDR1 SGHVS and CDR2 FQNEAQ. The V end was cut by 1 base, the J end by 9 bases, with 18 bases between. This CDR3 has 15 residues. CDR3 protein: CASSLGRSGRGAQYF. As DNA, the CDR3 is TGTGCCAGCAGCTTAGGTCGGTCAGGGCGAGGGGCCCAGTACTTC.

The chain links TRBV5-6 to TRBJ1-3, with no clear D. Germline CDR1 is SGHDT and CDR2 is YYEEEE. The V gene lost 5 bases and the J gene lost 1 base, with 10 bases spanning the gap. The CDR3 has 14 residues. The CDR3 here is CASSWGPSGNTIYF. The CDR3 DNA reads TGTGCCAGCAGTTGGGGTCCTTCTGGAAACACCATATATTTT.

This rearrangement joins TRBV12-5 to TRBJ1-2; tentative D call: TRBD1 (5 bases). The CDR3 loop spans 13 amino acids. V lost 5 bases, J lost 8 bases, and 15 bases lay in between. Germline values: CDR1 LGHNT, CDR2 FRNRAP. CDR3 in amino acids: CASGLNRRRGYTF. The CDR3 bases are TGTGCTAGTGGTCTTAACAGGAGACGGGGCTACACCTTC.

This clone is a singleton in its sample. This chain links TRBV12-5 with TRBJ1-5; D is uncertain. The germline gives CDR1 LGHNT, CDR2 FRNRAP. This CDR3 region has 15 residues. V dropped 2 bases and J dropped 4 bases, with 12 bases sitting between them. The CDR3, as DNA: TGTGCTAGTGGTTTGCCCGAAGAGCTTAATCAGCCCCAGCATTTT. It translates to CASGLPEELNQPQHF.

CDR3 residues: CASGSTPQAETQYF. In DNA form, the CDR3 reads TGTGCTAGTGGTTCGACTCCACAAGCGGAGACCCAGTACTTC. The V and J genes are TRBV12-5 and TRBJ2-5; no reliable D call. V was trimmed by 4 bases and J by 5 bases, leaving 14 bases between them. The CDR3 covers 14 residues. Germline loops: CDR1 LGHNT, CDR2 FRNRAP.

The chain carries TRBV9 and TRBJ1-1; tentative D call: TRBD1 (5 bases). The CDR3 spans 16 residues. Germline V gene sequence: CDR1 SGDLS, CDR2 YYNGEE. Trimming took off 4 bases at V and 1 base at J, with 17 bases between the two ends. CDR3 sequence: CASSFITTATNTEAFF. CDR3 DNA sequence: TGTGCCAGCAGCTTTATCACGACAGCCACGAACACTGAAGCTTTCTTT.

V usage is TRBV19 and J usage is TRBJ1-3, with D tentatively TRBD1 (6 bases). V shed 4 bases and J shed 0 bases, with 16 bases lying between them. The CDR3 loop spans 17 amino acids. The germline CDR1 and CDR2 sequences are LNHDA and SQIVND (reference sequence). This chain's CDR3 is CASSTIGQHSSGNTIYF. The CDR3, as DNA: TGTGCCAGTAGTACCATTGGACAGCACAGCTCTGGAAACACCATATATTTT. Full variable domain (rest looked up from reference TRBV19 and TRBJ1-3): DGGITQSPKYLFRKEGQNVTLSCEQNLNHDAMYWYRQDPGQGLRLIYYSQIVNDFQKGDIAEGYSVSREKKESFPLTVTSAQKNPTAFYLCASSTIGQHSSGNTIYFGEGSWLTVV.

The CDR3 region has the DNA TGTGCCAGCAGTGACAGGGACACCGGGGAGCTGTTTTTT. It translates to CASSDRDTGELFF. V gene TRBV6-4 combines with J gene TRBJ2-2; no reliable D call. Germline-derived CDR1 and CDR2 are MRHNA and SNTAGT. The CDR3 runs 13 residues. Trimming cost V 2 bases and J 3 bases, with 4 bases left between them.

The V and J genes are TRBV19 and TRBJ2-2, with 7 bases aligning to TRBD2. Germline CDR1 reads LNHDA; CDR2 reads SQIVND (reference sequence). The CDR3 totals 16 residues. With 4 bases clipped from V and 7 bases from J, the junction kept 12 bases outside the gene matches. CDR3 coding DNA: TGTGCCAGTAGTACCTCCGGGGGAGGGATTAACGGGGAGCTGTTTTTT. Translation gives CASSTSGGGINGELFF.

V and J are TRBV3-1 (or the pseudogene TRBV3-2) and TRBJ2-5, with D perhaps TRBD1 (5 bases). The CDR3 length is 16 residues. Germline lookup yields CDR1 LGHDT and CDR2 YNNKEL (reference sequence). Trimming took 6 bases from V and 3 from J, leaving 20 bases between them. The chain's CDR3 is CASRQLWGGGKETQYF. CDR3 in DNA: TGTGCCAGCAGACAACTCTGGGGCGGCGGAAAAGAGACCCAGTACTTC.

This clone was seen only a few times. The chain carries TRBV19 and TRBJ2-7; 9 bases line up with TRBD1. J gave up 3 bases and V 10 bases, and 1 base lay outside the gene matches. In germline, CDR1 is LNHDA, CDR2 SQIVND (reference sequence). The CDR3 loop spans 11 amino acids. This chain's CDR3 is CATTGGYEQYF. CDR3 in DNA: TGTGCCACGACAGGGGGCTACGAGCAGTACTTC.

This clone showed up just once. The chain's CDR3 is CASSLFKRTSGSTDTQYF. DNA for the CDR3: TGTGCCAGCAGCTTATTTAAACGGACTAGCGGTAGCACAGATACGCAGTATTTT. The chain uses TRBV7-2 and TRBJ2-3; 10 bases agree with TRBD2. The CDR3 totals 18 residues. J gave up 0 bases and V 2 bases, and 8 bases lay outside the gene matches. Looked up from germline, CDR1 is SGHTA and CDR2 is FQGNSA.

This clone is a singleton in its sample. V usage is TRBV11-3 and J usage is TRBJ2-7, with D perhaps matching TRBD1 (7 bases). Trimming cost V 4 bases and J 1 base, with 11 bases left between them. Germline values: CDR1 SGHNT, CDR2 YENEEA. The CDR3 loop spans 14 amino acids. In DNA form, the CDR3 reads TGTGCCAGCAGCTCCGCGGGACAGTCCTACGAGCAGTACTTC. Its protein is CASSSAGQSYEQYF.

The sample holds a few counts of this clone. The chain recombines TRBV6-5 with TRBJ1-1; 7 bases match TRBD1. The CDR3 extends over 14 amino acids. Germline-derived CDR1 and CDR2 are MNHEY and SVGAGI. The V gene end was trimmed by 2 bases and the J gene end by 5 bases; junction bases not matched to a gene: 5. The CDR3 coding sequence is TGTGCCAGCAGTTACGCAGGGGGTGGAACTGAAGCTTTCTTT. This encodes CASSYAGGGTEAFF.

The gene calls are TRBV4-2 and TRBJ1-2; D gene uncertain. Germline lookup yields CDR1 LGHNA and CDR2 YNFKEQ. This CDR3 has 15 amino acids. The V gene lost 5 bases and the J gene lost 4 bases, with 17 bases spanning the gap. Here the CDR3 DNA reads TGTGCCAGCAGCTCTCCGGGGAGGGATTCCTATGGCTACACCTTC. Its protein is CASSSPGRDSYGYTF.

This chain connects TRBV2 to TRBJ1-2; D remains unclear. CDR3 size: 13 residues. V lost 6 bases and J lost 8, with 16 bases in between. Germline loops: CDR1 SNHLY, CDR2 FYNNEI. DNA of the CDR3: TGTGCCAGCAGGACGGACGGCTCCGGGGGCTACACCTTC. This encodes CASRTDGSGGYTF.

The CDR3 is CASSIQGSGANEKLFF. Here the CDR3 DNA reads TGCGCCAGCAGCATACAGGGTTCTGGGGCTAATGAAAAACTGTTTTTT. The rearrangement uses TRBV5-1 and TRBJ1-4; possible D gene TRBD1, 6 bases. V lost 4 bases and J lost 3, with 16 bases in between. CDR3 length: 16 residues. CDR1 and CDR2 from the germline V gene are SGHRS and YFSETQ.